The clone carrying this TCR beta chain was seen a few times. Its specificity is not known. The source of the sample is a study of cytomegalovirus exposure and HLA in healthy donors. General study results and limits: Association of a missense DCLRE1C variant with TCR beta V- and J-gene trimming was reported in a later analysis. The authors enumerated over 150 TCR beta chains as linked to cytomegalovirus.

Researchers ran the PCR with 60 Vbeta and 13 Jbeta primers. Only in-frame clones appear in the TCRdb table, and some are missing; sequencing was by immunoSEQ multiplex PCR. The table includes around 90,000 clones, around 67% detected once. Trimming stripped 7 bases from V and 7 bases from J, with 10 bases between. CDR1 and CDR2 from the germline V gene are DFQATT and SNEGSKA (reference sequence). The CDR3 totals 10 residues. The source material was PBMCs. The receptor was isolated from a human donor in good health. The chain uses TRBV20-1 and TRBJ1-1; D is possibly TRBD1 (6 bases). The DNA for the CDR3 is TGCAGTGTCGGACAGTTTGAAGCTTTCTTT. The encoded protein is CSVGQFEAFF.